The 10 T cell receptor beta chains below were found in one sample sequenced in a study of identical twins (dated by TCRdb to 2016 to 2018). Preparation of the library involved 5' RACE. TCRdb lists the instrument as Illumina HiSeq 2000. TCRdb reprocessing: public reads trimmed at Q25 with fastp, clones called with MiXCR, in-frame beta chains kept. Each CDR3 protein appears once, grouped with its most common genes and DNA. Here the sample has 420,000 or so distinct CDR3 sequences; less than 20% occur a single time. Together, the top ten hold around 12% of the sample. The specimen sequenced was naive T cells sorted from blood. The cell subset or site label, as the study defines it: cells isolated with a human naive T-cell isolation kit. These receptors all stem from a man aged 50-60 years in good health.

This clonotype was found once. This may stem from a read error, because a much larger clone lies one nucleotide away. The J gene is TRBJ2-7, the V gene TRBV6-5, with D possibly being TRBD1 (6 bases). This CDR3 has 12 amino acids. In germline, CDR1 is MNHEY, CDR2 SVGAGI. The CDR3 sequence: CASSRQGTEQCF. The CDR3 bases are TGTGCCAGCAGCCGCCAGGGGACCGAGCAGTGCTTC.

This clonotype has a single count. The chain couples TRBV11-1 to TRBJ2-7; 12 nucleotides line up with TRBD2. Trimming cost V 5 bases and J 6 bases; bases outside gene matches: 5. This CDR3 is 14 amino acids long. Germline lookup yields CDR1 SGHAT and CDR2 FQDESV (reference sequence). The CDR3 reads CASSNRLAGAEQYF. The CDR3 region has the DNA TGTGCCAGCAGCAACCGACTAGCGGGAGCCGAGCAGTACTTC.

This chain connects TRBV2 to TRBJ2-7; 11 nucleotides agree with TRBD1. This CDR3 has 14 amino acids. With V trimmed by 4 bases and J by 2 bases, 1 base remained unmatched. Germline values: CDR1 SNHLY, CDR2 FYNNEI. The CDR3 DNA sequence: TGTGCCAGCAGTGGGACAGGGGGCGCCTACGAGCAGTACTTC. Translating gives CASSGTGGAYEQYF.

This clonotype has a handful of counts. J is TRBJ1-4 and V is TRBV5-5; D call uncertain. The CDR3 is made up of 16 amino acids. Germline V lookup: CDR1 SGHKS, CDR2 YYEKEE (reference sequence). The V gene lost 0 bases and the J gene lost 1 base, with 10 bases spanning the gap. The CDR3 DNA reads as TGTGCCAGCAGCTTGGGGGGAGGAAAAACTAATGAAAAACTGTTTTTT. Its protein product is CASSLGGGKTNEKLFF.

This clonotype occurred many times. The chain couples TRBV14 to TRBJ2-2; a possible D gene is TRBD2 (6 bases). V was pared by 1 base and J by 6 bases, with 12 bases between. CDR1 and CDR2 (germline): SGHDN, FVKESK. The CDR3 has 15 amino acids. CDR3 in DNA: TGTGCCAGCAGCCAAGGACGAAGCGGGTCCGGGGAGCTGTTTTTT. Amino acids: CASSQGRSGSGELFF.

In this sample, this clonotype turned up many times. For the CDR3, the DNA is TGCAGTGCCAGTCTGGCGGGAGGGCTCCACGAGCAGTACTTC. This encodes CSASLAGGLHEQYF. This chain uses TRBV20-1 with TRBJ2-7; 9 bases are shared with TRBD2. The CDR3 runs 14 residues. Trimming removed 6 bases from V and 5 bases from J; junction bases left unmatched: 11. CDR1 DFQATT and CDR2 SNEGSKA come from the germline V gene (reference sequence).

This clonotype was counted between two and nine times. This chain uses TRBV6-5 with TRBJ1-2; D gene unclear. The CDR3 sequence is 12 residues long. Trimming cost V 5 bases and J 6 bases, with 10 bases left between them. Germline lookup yields CDR1 MNHEY and CDR2 SVGAGI. CDR3 residues: CASSTLGNGYTF. The CDR3 DNA sequence: TGTGCCAGCAGTACCCTGGGGAATGGCTACACCTTC.

In this sample, this clonotype turned up many times. The chain links TRBV6-2 or TRBV6-3 to TRBJ1-2, with TRBD1 matching over 7 bases. In germline, CDR1 is MNHEY, CDR2 SVGEGT. Trimming took 5 bases from V and 8 from J; bases not matched to a gene: 14. The CDR3 loop spans 15 amino acids. CDR3 region: CASSRNPTGAGGYTF. CDR3 nucleotides: TGTGCCAGCAGTCGAAATCCTACAGGGGCTGGCGGCTACACCTTC.

This chain uses TRBV12-3 or TRBV12-4 with TRBJ2-1; a possible D gene is TRBD1 (6 bases). V dropped 0 bases and J dropped 4 bases, with 13 bases sitting between them. The CDR3 totals 16 residues. Written as DNA, the CDR3 is TGTGCCAGCAGTTTAGCAAAGGACAGACTTTACAATGAGCAGTTCTTC. It yields the protein CASSLAKDRLYNEQFF.

This clonotype showed up just a few times. This chain links TRBV6-2 or TRBV6-3 with TRBJ2-7; D might be TRBD1 or TRBD2, each matching 6 bases. Trimming left V 5 bases short and J 1 base short, with 15 bases between. The V gene's germline CDR1 is MNHEY and CDR2 SVGEGT. There are 15 residues in the CDR3. The CDR3 loop reads CASSRRGVPSYEQYF. The CDR3 nucleotides read TGTGCCAGCAGTCGGAGGGGGGTGCCTTCCTACGAGCAGTACTTC.